This T cell receptor beta chain was sequenced during a study of blood T cell repertoires in COVID-19. V lost 5 bases and J lost 4, with 14 bases in between. The CDR3 has 14 amino acids. CDR1 LNHDA and CDR2 SQIVND come from the germline V gene (reference sequence). This table comes from immunoSEQ multiplex PCR, and its TCRdb copy is limited to in-frame clones, with some not included. The profile shows 200,000 to 300,000 clones, around 90% of them singletons. The sample taken for sequencing was peripheral blood. This clonotype was obtained from a man aged 25 to 45 with COVID-19, enrolled during active disease. This chain links TRBV19 with TRBJ2-5; a weak D match, TRBD2 (7 bases). CDR3 sequence reads: CASSQGTMRETQYF. As DNA, the CDR3 is TGTGCCAGTAGTCAGGGGACTATGAGAGAGACCCAGTACTTC.